Listed below are T cell receptor beta chains from one sample, sequenced in a study of identical twins. A single record per CDR3 protein comes from TCRdb applying MiXCR to the 5' RACE reads. The sample records approximately 500,000 distinct CDR3 sequences, 13% to 15% being singletons. These data also featured in a second study, about yellow fever vaccine responses in identical twins.

The material sequenced was CD4+ T cells sorted from blood. Receptors originate from a woman in her late teens or twenties in good health. CDR3s include the opening cysteine and the closing phenylalanine or tryptophan. The order of the fields is V gene, J gene, D gene, CDR3 protein. The D gene is left open where the match is weak.

V gene: TRBV20-1
J gene: TRBJ2-2
D gene: -
CDR3 protein: CSAAGRLNTGELFF

V gene: TRBV3-1
J gene: TRBJ1-1
D gene: TRBD1
CDR3 protein: CASSPPRQGTEAFF

V gene: TRBV12-3/TRBV12-4
J gene: TRBJ2-5
D gene: TRBD1
CDR3 protein: CASSIDRGSETQYF

V gene: TRBV12-3/TRBV12-4
J gene: TRBJ2-1
D gene: -
CDR3 protein: CASSTPYEQFF

V gene: TRBV24-1
J gene: TRBJ2-1
D gene: -
CDR3 protein: CATSDLQGRGEQFF

V gene: TRBV5-6
J gene: TRBJ2-1
D gene: -
CDR3 protein: CASSPRSGGINEQFF

V gene: TRBV7-6
J gene: TRBJ1-2
D gene: -
CDR3 protein: CASSGGGNGYTF

V gene: TRBV19
J gene: TRBJ2-1
D gene: -
CDR3 protein: CASTFYNEQFF

V gene: TRBV29-1
J gene: TRBJ1-2
D gene: -
CDR3 protein: CSVDNGGYTF

V gene: TRBV6-2/TRBV6-3
J gene: TRBJ1-1
D gene: -
CDR3 protein: CASSYVGTEAFF

V gene: TRBV7-2
J gene: TRBJ1-1
D gene: TRBD1
CDR3 protein: CASSLGQGYTEAFF

V gene: TRBV24-1
J gene: TRBJ2-1
D gene: TRBD2
CDR3 protein: CATSDFSGSLYNEQFF

V gene: TRBV11-1
J gene: TRBJ2-3
D gene: -
CDR3 protein: CASSPRRLENTDTQYF

V gene: TRBV24-1
J gene: TRBJ2-7
D gene: -
CDR3 protein: CATSSNTGFSAVQYF

V gene: TRBV7-3
J gene: TRBJ2-1
D gene: TRBD2
CDR3 protein: CASSLNAGGGEQFF

V gene: TRBV5-6
J gene: TRBJ2-7
D gene: -
CDR3 protein: CASSLAPNTYEQYF

V gene: TRBV20-1
J gene: TRBJ2-7
D gene: -
CDR3 protein: CSARPVRRDYEQYF

V gene: TRBV12-3/TRBV12-4
J gene: TRBJ2-5
D gene: -
CDR3 protein: CASSLASGAAQETQYF

V gene: TRBV4-1
J gene: TRBJ2-1
D gene: -
CDR3 protein: CASSQVASYNEQFF

V gene: TRBV6-1
J gene: TRBJ2-5
D gene: TRBD1
CDR3 protein: CASSRDREGETQYF

V gene: TRBV15
J gene: TRBJ2-7
D gene: TRBD2
CDR3 protein: CATSRGGRANYEQYF

V gene: TRBV28
J gene: TRBJ2-6
D gene: -
CDR3 protein: CASSSPRGPKSSGANVLTF

V gene: TRBV10-2
J gene: TRBJ2-7
D gene: -
CDR3 protein: CASSEVHEQYF

V gene: TRBV5-5
J gene: TRBJ1-1
D gene: TRBD1
CDR3 protein: CASSLASYRGQRAEAFF

V gene: TRBV20-1
J gene: TRBJ1-5
D gene: TRBD1
CDR3 protein: CSAGTGQGFISNQPQHF

V gene: TRBV20-1
J gene: TRBJ2-3
D gene: -
CDR3 protein: CSARRAPSDTQYF

V gene: TRBV10-2
J gene: TRBJ1-1
D gene: -
CDR3 protein: CASSDRLNTEAFF

V gene: TRBV24-1
J gene: TRBJ1-1
D gene: -
CDR3 protein: CATSDPSGGDTEAFF

V gene: TRBV3-1
J gene: TRBJ2-1
D gene: TRBD1
CDR3 protein: CASSQARDREYNEQFF

V gene: TRBV12-3/TRBV12-4
J gene: TRBJ2-5
D gene: TRBD2
CDR3 protein: CASSLTSSGVTQYF

V gene: TRBV5-6
J gene: TRBJ2-7
D gene: TRBD2
CDR3 protein: CASSLGGTSGYSYEQYF

V gene: TRBV6-5
J gene: TRBJ2-3
D gene: -
CDR3 protein: CASSYSPSGQNTDTQYF

V gene: TRBV28
J gene: TRBJ2-6
D gene: -
CDR3 protein: CASTQSRQISGANVLTF

V gene: TRBV12-3/TRBV12-4
J gene: TRBJ2-5
D gene: TRBD2
CDR3 protein: CASSLGLAGGPRETQYF

V gene: TRBV7-9
J gene: TRBJ2-7
D gene: -
CDR3 protein: CASSLRPAPAGYEQYF

V gene: TRBV7-9
J gene: TRBJ2-5
D gene: -
CDR3 protein: CASSFGGAVQYF

V gene: TRBV4-1
J gene: TRBJ1-1
D gene: -
CDR3 protein: CASSQGRPLGGDTEAFF

V gene: TRBV6-2/TRBV6-3
J gene: TRBJ2-7
D gene: -
CDR3 protein: CASPRYRGRYEQYF

V gene: TRBV7-9
J gene: TRBJ1-1
D gene: -
CDR3 protein: CASSLGGAVTEAFF

V gene: TRBV5-6
J gene: TRBJ2-3
D gene: -
CDR3 protein: CASSFLATHLTDTQYF

V gene: TRBV5-4
J gene: TRBJ2-5
D gene: TRBD2
CDR3 protein: CASSSKRGGVGETQYF